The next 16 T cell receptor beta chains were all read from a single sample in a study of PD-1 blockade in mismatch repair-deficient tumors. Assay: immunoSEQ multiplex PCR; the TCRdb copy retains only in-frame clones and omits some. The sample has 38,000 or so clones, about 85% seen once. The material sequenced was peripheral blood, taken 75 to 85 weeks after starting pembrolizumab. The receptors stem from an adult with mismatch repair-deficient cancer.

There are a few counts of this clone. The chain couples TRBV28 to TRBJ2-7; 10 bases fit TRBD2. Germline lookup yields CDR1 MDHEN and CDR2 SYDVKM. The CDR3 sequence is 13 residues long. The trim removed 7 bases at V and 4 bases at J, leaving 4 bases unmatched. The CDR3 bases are TGTGCCAGCATCAGGACTAGCGGTTACGAGCAGTACTTC. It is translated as CASIRTSGYEQYF.

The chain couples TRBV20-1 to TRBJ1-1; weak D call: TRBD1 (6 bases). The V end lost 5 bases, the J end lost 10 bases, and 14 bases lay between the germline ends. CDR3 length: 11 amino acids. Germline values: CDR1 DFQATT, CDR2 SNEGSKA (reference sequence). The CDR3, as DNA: TGCAGTGCTTACAGGGCCCTGGGAGCTTTCTTT. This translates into CSAYRALGAFF.

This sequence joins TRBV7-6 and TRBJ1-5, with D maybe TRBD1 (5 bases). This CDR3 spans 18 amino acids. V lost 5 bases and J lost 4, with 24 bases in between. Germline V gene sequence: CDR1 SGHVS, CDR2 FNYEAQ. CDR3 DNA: TGTGCCAGCAGCCCGGGACCCTATGACCCGGGGAGGAATCAGCCCCAGCATTTT. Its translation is CASSPGPYDPGRNQPQHF.

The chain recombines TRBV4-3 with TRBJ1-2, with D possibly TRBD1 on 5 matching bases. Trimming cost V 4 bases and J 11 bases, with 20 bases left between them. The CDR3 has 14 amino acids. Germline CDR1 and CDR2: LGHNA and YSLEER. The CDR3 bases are TGCGCCAGCAGCCCGCCTGGCAGGGAGAAGGGTTACACCTTC. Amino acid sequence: CASSPPGREKGYTF.

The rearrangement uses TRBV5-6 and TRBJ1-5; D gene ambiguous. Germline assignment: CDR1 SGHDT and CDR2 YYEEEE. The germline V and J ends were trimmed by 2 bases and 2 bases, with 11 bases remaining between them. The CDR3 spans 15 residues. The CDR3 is CASSFGVKGNQPQHF. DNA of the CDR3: TGTGCCAGCAGCTTCGGGGTAAAGGGCAATCAGCCCCAGCATTTT.

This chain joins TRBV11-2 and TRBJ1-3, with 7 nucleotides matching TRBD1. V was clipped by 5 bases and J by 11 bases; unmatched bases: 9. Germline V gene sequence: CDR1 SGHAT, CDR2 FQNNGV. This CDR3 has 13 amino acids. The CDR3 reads CASSPRQGVAIYF. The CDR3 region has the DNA TGTGCCAGCAGCCCAAGACAGGGAGTCGCCATATATTTT.

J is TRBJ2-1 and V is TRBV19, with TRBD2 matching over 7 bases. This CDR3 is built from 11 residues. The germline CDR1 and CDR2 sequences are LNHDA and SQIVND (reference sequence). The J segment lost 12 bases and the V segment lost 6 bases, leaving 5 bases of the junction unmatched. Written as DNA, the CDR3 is TGTGCCAGTAGATGGGAGGGGTGGCAGTTCTTC. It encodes CASRWEGWQFF.

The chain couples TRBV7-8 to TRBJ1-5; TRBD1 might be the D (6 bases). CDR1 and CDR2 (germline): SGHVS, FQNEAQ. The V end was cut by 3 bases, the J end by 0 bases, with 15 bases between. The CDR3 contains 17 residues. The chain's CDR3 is CASSLGGQTYSNQPQHF. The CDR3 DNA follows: TGTGCCAGCAGCTTGGGAGGACAGACTTATAGCAATCAGCCCCAGCATTTT.

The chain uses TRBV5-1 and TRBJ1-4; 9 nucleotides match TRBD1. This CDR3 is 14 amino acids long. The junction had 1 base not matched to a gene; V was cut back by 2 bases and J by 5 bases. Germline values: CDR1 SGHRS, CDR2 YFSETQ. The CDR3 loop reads CASSLGTGNEKLFF. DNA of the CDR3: TGCGCCAGCAGCTTAGGGACAGGGAATGAAAAACTGTTTTTT.

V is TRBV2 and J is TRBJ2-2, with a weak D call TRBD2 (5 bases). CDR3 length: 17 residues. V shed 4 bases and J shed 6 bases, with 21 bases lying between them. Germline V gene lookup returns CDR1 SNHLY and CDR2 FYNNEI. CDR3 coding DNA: TGTGCCAGCAGTGGATGGAATGGTGTAGCGTCTCCCGGGGAGCTGTTTTTT. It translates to CASSGWNGVASPGELFF.

The CDR3 reads CASSAKGGTGAAEQYF. For the CDR3, the DNA is TGTGCCAGCAGTGCGAAGGGGGGGACAGGGGCCGCCGAGCAGTACTTC. The V gene is TRBV6-1, the J gene TRBJ2-7; 10 nucleotides agree with TRBD1. The CDR3 runs 16 residues. V lost 4 bases to trimming and J lost 6 bases; unmatched junction nucleotides: 12. The V gene's germline CDR1 is MNHNS and CDR2 SASEGT.

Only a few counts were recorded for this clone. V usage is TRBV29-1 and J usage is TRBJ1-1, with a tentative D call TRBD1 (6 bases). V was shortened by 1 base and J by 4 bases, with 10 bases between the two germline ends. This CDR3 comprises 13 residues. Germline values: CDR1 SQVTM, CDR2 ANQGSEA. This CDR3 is CSVEVGGGTEAFF. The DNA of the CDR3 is TGCAGCGTTGAAGTTGGAGGGGGCACTGAAGCTTTCTTT.

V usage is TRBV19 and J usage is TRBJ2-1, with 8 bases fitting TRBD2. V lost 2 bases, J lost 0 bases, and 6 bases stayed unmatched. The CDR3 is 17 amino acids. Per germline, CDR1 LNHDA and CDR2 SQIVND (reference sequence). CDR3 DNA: TGTGCCAGTAGTATAAGAGCGGGAGAGAGCTCCTACAATGAGCAGTTCTTC. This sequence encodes CASSIRAGESSYNEQFF.

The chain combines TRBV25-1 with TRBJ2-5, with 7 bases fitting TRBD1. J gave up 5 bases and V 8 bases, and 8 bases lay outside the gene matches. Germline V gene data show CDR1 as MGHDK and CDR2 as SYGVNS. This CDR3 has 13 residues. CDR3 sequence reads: CASGRQGRETQYF. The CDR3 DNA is TGTGCCAGCGGCCGACAGGGTCGGGAGACCCAGTACTTC. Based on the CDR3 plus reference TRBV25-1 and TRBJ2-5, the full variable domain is EADIYQTPRYLVIGTGKKITLECSQTMGHDKMYWYQQDPGMELHLIHYSYGVNSTEKGDLSSESTVSRIRTEHFPLTLESARPSHTSQYLCASGRQGRETQYFGPGTRLLVL.

The DNA for the CDR3 is TGTGCCAGCAGCTTATCCCGGGGGAGGGTCGATGAGCAGTTCTTC. This codes for CASSLSRGRVDEQFF. The chain recombines TRBV7-3 with TRBJ2-1; 7 bases align to TRBD2. Germline CDR1 reads SGHTA; CDR2 reads FQGTGA. The V and J ends lost 2 bases and 8 bases, in that order; junction bases with no gene match: 9. CDR3 size: 15 residues.

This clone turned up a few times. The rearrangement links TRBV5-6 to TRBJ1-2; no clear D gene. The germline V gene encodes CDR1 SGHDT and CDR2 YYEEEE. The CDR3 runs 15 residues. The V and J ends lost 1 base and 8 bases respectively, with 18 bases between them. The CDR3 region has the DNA TGTGCCAGCAGCTTGTCGGCCGTTCGCCGCCACGGCTACACCTTC. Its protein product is CASSLSAVRRHGYTF.